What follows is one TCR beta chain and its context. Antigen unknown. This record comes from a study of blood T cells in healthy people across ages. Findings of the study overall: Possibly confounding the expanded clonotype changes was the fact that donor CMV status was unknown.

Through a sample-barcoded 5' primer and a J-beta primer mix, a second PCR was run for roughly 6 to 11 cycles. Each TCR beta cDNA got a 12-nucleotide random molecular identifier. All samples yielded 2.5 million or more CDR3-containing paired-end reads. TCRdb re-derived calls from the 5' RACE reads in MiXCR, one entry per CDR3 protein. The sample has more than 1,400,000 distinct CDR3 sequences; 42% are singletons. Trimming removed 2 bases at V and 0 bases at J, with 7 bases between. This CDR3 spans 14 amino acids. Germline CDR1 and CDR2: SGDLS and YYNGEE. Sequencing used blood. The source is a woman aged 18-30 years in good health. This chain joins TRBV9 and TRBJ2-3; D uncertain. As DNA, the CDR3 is TGTGCCAGCAGCGTCTGGGGAAGCACAGATACGCAGTATTTT. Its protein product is CASSVWGSTDTQYF.